One sample yielded the 21 T cell receptor beta chains listed below, sequenced in a study of OX40 agonist ivuxolimab in advanced cancers. Profiled with immunoSEQ multiplex PCR; TCRdb holds only in-frame clones, not every one. The sample has 70,000 to 85,000 clones, 90% to 95% seen once. The sequencing used CD4+ or CD8+ T cells sorted from blood, collected in a trial of the OX40 agonist ivuxolimab. The source of these receptors is an adult with an advanced solid tumor such as melanoma, head and neck, liver or kidney cancer.

The CDR3 is CASSLSGYEQYF. CDR3 nucleotides: TGCGCCAGCAGCTTGTCTGGCTACGAGCAGTACTTC. The rearrangement uses TRBV5-1 and TRBJ2-7; D uncertain. The CDR3 runs 12 residues. The V gene lost 1 base and the J gene lost 3 bases, with 5 bases spanning the gap. Germline loops: CDR1 SGHRS, CDR2 YFSETQ.

This clone is a singleton in its sample. The chain employs TRBV4-3 and TRBJ2-7, with unresolved D. CDR1 and CDR2 from the germline V gene are LGHNA and YSLEER. The V end lost 0 bases, the J end lost 5 bases, and 8 bases lay between the germline ends. This CDR3 spans 13 amino acids. CDR3 DNA sequence: TGCGCCAGCAGCCAAGACACTTTCAACGAGCAGTACTTC. It codes for CASSQDTFNEQYF.

V is TRBV11-3 and J is TRBJ2-7; TRBD2 is a possible D gene (6 bases). Per the germline V gene, CDR1 is SGHNT and CDR2 is YENEEA. The CDR3 length is 14 residues. Deletions cut 6 bases from V and 0 bases from J, with 12 bases between. This chain's CDR3 is CASSPAGRSYEQYF. CDR3 DNA sequence: TGTGCCAGCAGTCCGGCGGGACGCTCCTACGAGCAGTACTTC.

The chain employs TRBV4-2 and TRBJ2-7; TRBD2 aligns across 9 bases. Germline V gene lookup returns CDR1 LGHNA and CDR2 YNFKEQ. V dropped 4 bases and J dropped 3; count of bases not matched to a gene: 10. This CDR3 region has 16 residues. CDR3 region: CASSPTSGGTIYEQYF. DNA of the CDR3: TGTGCCAGCAGCCCGACTAGCGGAGGAACAATCTACGAGCAGTACTTC.

This clone was seen just once. The chain recombines TRBV27 with TRBJ2-1, with TRBD1 as a possible D gene (6 bases). Germline CDR1 and CDR2: MNHEY and SMNVEV (reference sequence). Trimming took 5 bases from V and 5 from J, leaving 19 bases between them. CDR3 size: 16 residues. The CDR3 is CASSPIPGRTDNEQFF. The CDR3 DNA reads TGTGCCAGCAGTCCTATCCCGGGACGGACAGACAATGAGCAGTTCTTC.

J is TRBJ2-7 and V is TRBV30; 7 positions match TRBD1. Germline CDR1 and CDR2: GTSNPN and SVGIG (reference sequence). After removal of 1 base from V and 5 bases from J, the junction contained 5 bases not matched to a gene. This CDR3 has 13 residues. In DNA form, the CDR3 reads TGTGCCTGGAGTGGTACAGGGGTACACGAGCAGTACTTC. This codes for CAWSGTGVHEQYF.

The CDR3 protein is CATRIPVGEVTEAFF. The CDR3 region has the DNA TGTGCCACCAGGATCCCCGTGGGGGAGGTCACTGAAGCTTTCTTT. This rearrangement joins TRBV28 to TRBJ1-1; D is perhaps TRBD1 (5 bases). Germline V gene data show CDR1 as MDHEN and CDR2 as SYDVKM. Deletions cut 10 bases from V and 4 bases from J, with 22 bases between. CDR3 length: 15 residues. The whole variable domain, remainder taken from reference TRBV28 and TRBJ1-1, is DVKVTQSSRYLVKRTGEKVFLECVQDMDHENMFWYRQDPGLGLRLIYFSYDVKMKEKGDIPEGYSVSREKKERFSLILESASTNQTSMYLCATRIPVGEVTEAFFGQGTRLTVV.

The chain is built from TRBV27 and TRBJ2-1; D is uncertain. Germline CDR1 and CDR2: MNHEY and SMNVEV (reference sequence). The CDR3 length is 11 residues. V was shortened by 7 bases and J by 4 bases, with 5 bases between the two germline ends. CDR3 sequence (DNA): TGTGCCAGCACCCTTTACAATGAGCAGTTCTTC. This sequence encodes CASTLYNEQFF.

This chain joins TRBV29-1 and TRBJ1-1; D is ambiguous. The germline gives CDR1 SQVTM, CDR2 ANQGSEA. The CDR3 runs 13 residues. V lost 2 bases, J lost 0 bases, and 7 bases lay in between. In DNA, the CDR3 is TGCAGCGTTGAACACAGCTTGAACACTGAAGCTTTCTTT. Translation: CSVEHSLNTEAFF.

The CDR3 nucleotides are TGTGCCAGCAGCACATCAGGGGGGACAGCAGATACGCAGTATTTT. As protein: CASSTSGGTADTQYF. The chain has TRBV9 and TRBJ2-3; perhaps TRBD1 as D (7 bases). The CDR3 has 15 residues. CDR1 is SGDLS, CDR2 YYNGEE, per germline. With 4 bases removed from V and 4 bases from J, the gap between germline ends came to 16 bases.

The rearrangement links TRBV29-1 to TRBJ2-5; D uncertain. The CDR3 has 13 amino acids. CDR1 SQVTM and CDR2 ANQGSEA come from the germline V gene. V was pared by 7 bases and J by 3 bases, with 15 bases between. The CDR3 spells CSALGLSEETQYF. CDR3 in DNA: TGCAGCGCCCTGGGTCTTTCGGAAGAGACCCAGTACTTC.

This rearrangement joins TRBV15 to TRBJ2-6, with 7 bases fitting TRBD2. The CDR3 sequence is 17 residues long. Germline assignment: CDR1 LNHNV and CDR2 YYDKDF (reference sequence). V lost 4 bases, J lost 3 bases, and 9 bases stayed unmatched. Written as DNA, the CDR3 is TGTGCCACCAGCACAAGTGCGGGAGTTGATGGGGCCAACGTCCTGACTTTC. Residues: CATSTSAGVDGANVLTF.

The CDR3 DNA follows: TGTGCCAGCAGTATGCTGGGACTAGCGGGAAGAGGCGATGAGCAGTTCTTC. This codes for CASSMLGLAGRGDEQFF. The chain is built from TRBV27 and TRBJ2-1, with TRBD2 identical over 13 bases. V was pared by 5 bases and J by 8 bases, with 12 bases of the junction left unmatched. The V gene's germline CDR1 is MNHEY and CDR2 SMNVEV (reference sequence). The CDR3 has 17 amino acids.

The rearrangement uses TRBV27 and TRBJ2-3, with 8 bases that match TRBD2. Trimming cost V 1 base and J 2 bases; bases outside gene matches: 8. Germline values: CDR1 MNHEY, CDR2 SMNVEV (reference sequence). The CDR3 has 17 amino acids. In nucleotides, the CDR3 is TGTGCCAGCAGTTTATTTTCCAGCGGGAGAAACACAGATACGCAGTATTTT. Its translation: CASSLFSSGRNTDTQYF.

The CDR3 is CASSHRGLNTEAFF. Here the CDR3 DNA reads TGCGCCAGCAGCCACAGGGGTTTAAACACTGAAGCTTTCTTT. The chain recombines TRBV4-3 with TRBJ1-1, with D perhaps TRBD1 (6 bases). CDR1 LGHNA and CDR2 YSLEER come from the germline V gene. The CDR3 length is 14 residues. Trimming took off 3 bases at V and 2 bases at J, with 10 bases between the two ends.

This rearrangement joins TRBV28 to TRBJ1-2; D may be TRBD1 (6 bases). This CDR3 has 14 residues. CDR1 is MDHEN and CDR2 is SYDVKM in the germline V gene. Trimming removed 4 bases from V and 3 bases from J, with 12 bases in between. The CDR3 reads CASSWGRGDYGYTF. CDR3 DNA sequence: TGTGCCAGCAGTTGGGGGCGGGGGGACTATGGCTACACCTTC.

The V gene is TRBV7-9, the J gene TRBJ2-7, with D maybe TRBD2 (5 bases). V lost 0 bases and J lost 4, with 19 bases in between. CDR1 is SEHNR, CDR2 FQNEAQ, per germline (reference sequence). The CDR3 runs 17 residues. CDR3 bases: TGTGCCAGCAGCTTAGCGGTTGACTCACGAACGGGGTACGAGCAGTACTTC. This translates into CASSLAVDSRTGYEQYF.

This rearrangement joins TRBV5-5 to TRBJ1-1; D gene uncertain. V was trimmed by 1 base and J by 3 bases, leaving 10 bases between them. This CDR3 contains 14 residues. The germline gives CDR1 SGHKS, CDR2 YYEKEE (reference sequence). As DNA, the CDR3 is TGTGCCAGCAGCTTGTGGGAGGTTGACACTGAAGCTTTCTTT. Translating it yields CASSLWEVDTEAFF.

This chain joins TRBV4-1 and TRBJ1-5; TRBD1 matches at 7 bases. This CDR3 region has 15 residues. CDR1 and CDR2 from the germline V gene are MGHRA and YSYEKL. The J segment lost 9 bases and the V segment lost 1 base, leaving 9 bases of the junction unmatched. CDR3 sequence (DNA): TGCGCCAGCAGCCAAGTCGGGACAGCCTCGGGGCCCCAGCATTTT. Its translation is CASSQVGTASGPQHF.

J is TRBJ2-1 and V is TRBV27; D gene ambiguous. Germline V gives CDR1 MNHEY, CDR2 SMNVEV (reference sequence). The CDR3 sequence is 18 residues long. Between the trimmed V and J ends, which lost 0 bases and 0 bases, there was a span of 15 bases. The CDR3 spells CASSLSATSSHSYNEQFF. For the CDR3, the DNA is TGTGCCAGCAGTTTATCTGCGACTTCCTCACACTCCTACAATGAGCAGTTCTTC.

This rearrangement joins TRBV4-2 to TRBJ2-3; D is unclear. This CDR3 spans 15 amino acids. Trimming pared 0 bases from V and 2 bases from J, leaving 9 bases between. The germline V gene has CDR1 LGHNA and CDR2 YNFKEQ. CDR3: CASSQERLLTDTQYF. Here the CDR3 DNA reads TGTGCCAGCAGCCAAGAGCGACTCCTCACAGATACGCAGTATTTT.